This is a list of T cell receptor beta chains from one sample in a study of beta chain features in type 1 diabetes. Only in-frame clones appear in the TCRdb table, and some are missing; sequencing was by immunoSEQ multiplex PCR. The repertoire holds fewer than 55,000 clones, roughly 41% seen once, with 1.4% to 1.5% in the top ten. Sequencing was done on a sample of Tregs from blood. Receptor source: a man younger than 40 with type 1 diabetes. Each CDR3 is given with its conserved first and last residue. A D gene is named only where the DNA matches it firmly. The size entry is marked missing in some rows and otherwise reads once, few, many or a size class.

d_gene	v_gene	j_gene	abundance	CDR3aa	CDR3nt
TRBD1	TRBV4-3	TRBJ1-1	few	CASSQGTGGALVTEAFF	TGCGCCAGCAGCCAGGGGACAGGGGGCGCCTTGGTCACTGAAGCTTTCTTT
NA	TRBV5-1	TRBJ2-1	NA	CASKTVPSSYNEQFF	TGCGCCAGCAAGACAGTACCGAGCTCCTACAATGAGCAGTTCTTC
TRBD1	TRBV13	TRBJ1-2	NA	CASSLVGGVDGYTF	TGTGCCAGCAGCTTAGTAGGGGGCGTTGATGGCTACACCTTC
TRBD1	TRBV2	TRBJ2-1	few	CASDRDSYNEQFF	TGTGCCAGTGACAGGGACTCCTACAATGAGCAGTTCTTC
NA	TRBV7-8	TRBJ2-7	NA	CASSLGQGGYEQYF	TGTGCCAGCAGCTTGGGACAAGGCGGCTACGAGCAGTACTTC
NA	TRBV7-2	TRBJ2-7	NA	CASSPNPTGVYEQYF	TGTGCCAGCAGCCCCAACCCGACAGGAGTCTACGAGCAGTACTTC
NA	TRBV6-5	TRBJ2-1	NA	CASRGPPANEQFF	TGTGCCAGCAGGGGCCCCCCAGCCAATGAGCAGTTCTTC
TRBD2	TRBV7-7	TRBJ2-1	few	CASSLQGLAGDEQFF	TGTGCCAGCAGCTTACAGGGACTAGCGGGAGATGAGCAGTTCTTC
TRBD2	TRBV6-1	TRBJ2-7	NA	CASSAGLAAPYEQYF	TGTGCCAGCAGCGCAGGACTAGCGGCACCCTACGAGCAGTACTTC
TRBD1	TRBV28	TRBJ2-7	few	CASMTGYEQYF	TGTGCCAGCATGACAGGGTATGAGCAGTACTTC
TRBD2	TRBV28	TRBJ2-4	NA	CASSLNRGLAGAKNIQYF	TGTGCCAGCAGTTTAAATAGGGGACTAGCGGGAGCCAAAAACATTCAGTACTTC
TRBD1	TRBV29-1	TRBJ2-3	NA	CSVTGEFTDTQYF	TGCAGCGTTACAGGGGAGTTTACAGATACGCAGTATTTT
TRBD1	TRBV4-2	TRBJ1-5	NA	CASSQGAMTGVNQPQHF	TGTGCCAGCAGCCAGGGGGCAATGACAGGGGTGAATCAGCCCCAGCATTTT
TRBD1	TRBV7-3	TRBJ1-2	NA	CASSLNTGGIEGYTF	TGTGCCAGCAGCTTAAATACAGGGGGCATCGAAGGCTACACCTTC
NA	TRBV30	TRBJ1-5	NA	CAVGAASNQPQHF	TGTGCCGTGGGGGCTGCTTCCAATCAGCCCCAGCATTTT
TRBD2	TRBV5-1	TRBJ2-7	few	CASSFLAGPSYEQYF	TGCGCCAGCAGCTTTCTAGCGGGACCTTCCTACGAGCAGTACTTC